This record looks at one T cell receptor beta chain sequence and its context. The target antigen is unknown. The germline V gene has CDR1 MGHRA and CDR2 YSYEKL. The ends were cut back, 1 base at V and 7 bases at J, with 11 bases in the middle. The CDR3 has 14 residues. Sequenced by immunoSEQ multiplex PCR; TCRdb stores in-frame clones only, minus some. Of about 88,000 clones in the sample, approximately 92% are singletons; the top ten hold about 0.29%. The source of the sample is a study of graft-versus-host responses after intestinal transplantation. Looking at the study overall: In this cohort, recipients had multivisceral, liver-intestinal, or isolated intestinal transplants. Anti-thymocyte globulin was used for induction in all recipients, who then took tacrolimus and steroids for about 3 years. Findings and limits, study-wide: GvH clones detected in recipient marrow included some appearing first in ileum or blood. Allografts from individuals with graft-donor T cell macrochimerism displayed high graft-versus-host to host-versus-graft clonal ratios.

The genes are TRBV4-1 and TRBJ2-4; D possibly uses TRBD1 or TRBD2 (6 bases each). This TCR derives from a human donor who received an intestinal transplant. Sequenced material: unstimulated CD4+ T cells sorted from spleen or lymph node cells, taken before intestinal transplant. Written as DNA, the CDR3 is TGCGCCAGCAGCCAAGTAGGGGGGAAGAACATTCAGTACTTC. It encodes CASSQVGGKNIQYF.